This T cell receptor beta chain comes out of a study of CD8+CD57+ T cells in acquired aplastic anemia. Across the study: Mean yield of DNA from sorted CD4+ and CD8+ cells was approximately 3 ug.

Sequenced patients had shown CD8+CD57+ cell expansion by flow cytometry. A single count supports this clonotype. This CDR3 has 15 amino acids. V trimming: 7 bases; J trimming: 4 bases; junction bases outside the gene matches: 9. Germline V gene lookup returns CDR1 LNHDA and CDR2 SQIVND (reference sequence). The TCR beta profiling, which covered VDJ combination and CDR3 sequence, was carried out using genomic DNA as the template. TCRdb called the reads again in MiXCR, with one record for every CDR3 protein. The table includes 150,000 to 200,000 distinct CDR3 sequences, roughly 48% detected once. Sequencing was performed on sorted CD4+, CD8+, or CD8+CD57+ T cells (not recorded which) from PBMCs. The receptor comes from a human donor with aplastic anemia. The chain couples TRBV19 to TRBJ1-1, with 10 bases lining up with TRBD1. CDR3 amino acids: CASTPDRGLITEAFF. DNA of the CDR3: TGTGCCAGTACCCCCGACAGGGGGCTAATCACTGAAGCTTTCTTT.